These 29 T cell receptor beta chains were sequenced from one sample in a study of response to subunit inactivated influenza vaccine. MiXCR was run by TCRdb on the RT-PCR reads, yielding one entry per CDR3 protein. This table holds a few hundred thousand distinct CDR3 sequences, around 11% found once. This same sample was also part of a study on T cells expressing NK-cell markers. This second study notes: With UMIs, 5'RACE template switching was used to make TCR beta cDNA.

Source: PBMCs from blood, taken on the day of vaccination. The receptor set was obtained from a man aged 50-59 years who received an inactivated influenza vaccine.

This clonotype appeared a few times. The CDR3 nucleotides read TGCAGTGCTAGAGGCGGGTCGGGGGGCACAGATACGCAGTATTTT. Translated: CSARGGSGGTDTQYF. The rearrangement uses TRBV20-1 and TRBJ2-3, with a possible D match to TRBD2 (6 bases). Trimming removed 1 base from V and 1 base from J, with 12 bases in between. The CDR3 is 15 amino acids. Germline V gene sequence: CDR1 DFQATT, CDR2 SNEGSKA (reference sequence).

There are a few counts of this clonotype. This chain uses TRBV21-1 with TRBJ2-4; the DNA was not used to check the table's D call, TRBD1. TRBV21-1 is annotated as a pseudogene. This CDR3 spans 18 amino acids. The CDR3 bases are TGTGCCAGCAGCAAAAGGAAGCCGGGACACCTAGCCAAAAACATTCAGTACTTC. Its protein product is CASSKRKPGHLAKNIQYF.

The CDR3 DNA reads as TGTGCCAGCAGCTTGGCCCAGGGGGGTAATTCACCCCTCCACTTT. Translating it yields CASSLAQGGNSPLHF. The chain couples TRBV5-4 to TRBJ1-6; 7 bases align to TRBD1. The CDR3 is made up of 15 amino acids. Losses at the gene ends were 0 bases for V and 6 bases for J; bases not matched to a gene: 3. Germline CDR1 is SGHNT and CDR2 is YYREEE (reference sequence).

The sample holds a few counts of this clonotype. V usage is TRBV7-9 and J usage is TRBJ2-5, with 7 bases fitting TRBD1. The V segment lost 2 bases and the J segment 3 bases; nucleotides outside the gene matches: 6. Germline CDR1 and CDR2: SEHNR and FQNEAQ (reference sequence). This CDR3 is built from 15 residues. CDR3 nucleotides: TGTGCCAGCAGCTTAATCGGGGACAGAGAAGAGACCCAGTACTTC. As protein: CASSLIGDREETQYF.

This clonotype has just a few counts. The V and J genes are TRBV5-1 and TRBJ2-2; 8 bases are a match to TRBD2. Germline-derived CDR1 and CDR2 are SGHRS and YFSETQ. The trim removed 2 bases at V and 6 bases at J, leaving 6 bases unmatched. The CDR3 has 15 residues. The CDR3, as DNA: TGCGCCAGCAGCTTAGTGACGCGGGAGGCCGGGGAGCTGTTTTTT. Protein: CASSLVTREAGELFF. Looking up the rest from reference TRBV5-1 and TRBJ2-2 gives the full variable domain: KAGVTQTPRYLIKTRGQQVTLSCSPISGHRSVSWYQQTPGQGLQFLFEYFSETQRNKGNFPGRFSGRQFSNSRSEMNVSTLELGDSALYLCASSLVTREAGELFFGEGSRLTVL.

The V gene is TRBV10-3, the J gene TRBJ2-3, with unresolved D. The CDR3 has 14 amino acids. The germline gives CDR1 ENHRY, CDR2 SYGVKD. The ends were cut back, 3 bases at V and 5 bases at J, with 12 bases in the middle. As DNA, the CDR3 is TGTGCCATCAGTGACCCCGGCGGAGAAGATACGCAGTATTTT. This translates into CAISDPGGEDTQYF.

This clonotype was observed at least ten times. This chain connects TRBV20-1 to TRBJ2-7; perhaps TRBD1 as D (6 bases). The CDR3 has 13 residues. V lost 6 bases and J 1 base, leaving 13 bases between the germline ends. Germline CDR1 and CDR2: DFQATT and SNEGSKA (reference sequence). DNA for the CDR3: TGCAGTGCAAAGGGGGACGGTTCCTACGAGCAGTACTTC. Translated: CSAKGDGSYEQYF.

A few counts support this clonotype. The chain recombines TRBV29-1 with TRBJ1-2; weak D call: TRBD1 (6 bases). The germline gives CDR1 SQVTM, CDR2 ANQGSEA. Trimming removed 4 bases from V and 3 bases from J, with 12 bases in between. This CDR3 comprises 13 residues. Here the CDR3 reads CSVGEAGDYGYTF. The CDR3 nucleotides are TGCAGCGTTGGGGAAGCAGGGGACTATGGCTACACCTTC.

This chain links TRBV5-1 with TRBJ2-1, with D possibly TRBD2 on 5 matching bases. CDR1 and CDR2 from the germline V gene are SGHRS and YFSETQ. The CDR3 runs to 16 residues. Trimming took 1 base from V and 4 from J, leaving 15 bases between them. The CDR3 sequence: CASSLHTTTGYNEQFF. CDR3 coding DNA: TGCGCCAGCAGCTTGCACACGACCACGGGATACAATGAGCAGTTCTTC.

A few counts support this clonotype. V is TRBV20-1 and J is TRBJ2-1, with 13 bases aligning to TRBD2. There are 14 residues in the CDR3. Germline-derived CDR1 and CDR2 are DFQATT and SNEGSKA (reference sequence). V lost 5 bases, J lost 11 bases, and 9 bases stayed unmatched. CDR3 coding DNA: TGCAGTGCTCACCGACTAGCGGGAGGACTAAAGCAGTTCTTC. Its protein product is CSAHRLAGGLKQFF.

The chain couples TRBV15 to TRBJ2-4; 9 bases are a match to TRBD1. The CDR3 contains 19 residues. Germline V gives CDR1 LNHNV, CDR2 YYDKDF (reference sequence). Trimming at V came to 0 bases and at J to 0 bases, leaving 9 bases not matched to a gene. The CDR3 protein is CATSRDFGTGPKAKNIQYF. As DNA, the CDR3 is TGTGCCACCAGCAGAGATTTCGGGACAGGGCCCAAAGCCAAAAACATTCAGTACTTC.

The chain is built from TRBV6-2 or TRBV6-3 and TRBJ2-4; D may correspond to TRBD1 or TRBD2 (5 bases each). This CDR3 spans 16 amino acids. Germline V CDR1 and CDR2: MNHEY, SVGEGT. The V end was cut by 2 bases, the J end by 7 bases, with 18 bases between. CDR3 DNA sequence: TGTGCCAGCAGTTACGGGGACCCGCGGTTGGGCAACATTCAGTACTTC. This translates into CASSYGDPRLGNIQYF.

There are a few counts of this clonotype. The CDR3 reads CASSLSDRAFGQYF. CDR3 nucleotide sequence: TGTGCCAGCAGTTTGTCGGACAGAGCCTTTGGGCAGTACTTC. The chain links TRBV28 to TRBJ2-7; tentative D call: TRBD1 (6 bases). The CDR3 contains 14 residues. From germline, CDR1 is MDHEN and CDR2 SYDVKM. Trimming took 3 bases from V and 9 from J, leaving 18 bases between them.

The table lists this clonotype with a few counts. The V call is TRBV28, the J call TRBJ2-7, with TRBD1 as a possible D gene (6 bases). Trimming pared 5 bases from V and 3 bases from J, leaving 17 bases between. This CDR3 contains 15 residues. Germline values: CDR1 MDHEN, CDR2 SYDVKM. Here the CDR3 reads CASSPQMDRFYEQYF. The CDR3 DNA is TGTGCCAGCAGTCCACAGATGGACAGATTCTACGAGCAGTACTTC.

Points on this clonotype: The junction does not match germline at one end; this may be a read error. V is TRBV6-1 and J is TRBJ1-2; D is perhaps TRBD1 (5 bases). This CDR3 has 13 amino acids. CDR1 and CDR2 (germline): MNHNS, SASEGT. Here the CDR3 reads CASSQGRLLYEVF. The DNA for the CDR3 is TGTGCCAGCAGTCAGGGACGGCTCCTATATGAAGTCTTC.

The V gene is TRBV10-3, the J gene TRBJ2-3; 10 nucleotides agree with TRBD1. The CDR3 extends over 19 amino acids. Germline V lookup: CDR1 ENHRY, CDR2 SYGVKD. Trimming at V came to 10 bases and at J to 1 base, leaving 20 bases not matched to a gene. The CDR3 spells CATLTRINDGTGGTDTQYF. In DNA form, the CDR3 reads TGTGCCACCCTAACCCGAATTAACGACGGGACAGGGGGCACAGATACGCAGTATTTT.

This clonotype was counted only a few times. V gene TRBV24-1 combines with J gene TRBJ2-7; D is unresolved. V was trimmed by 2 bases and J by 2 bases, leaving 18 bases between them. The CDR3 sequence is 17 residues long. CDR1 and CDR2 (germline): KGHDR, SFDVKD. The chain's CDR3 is CATSDWPSRTDTYEQYF. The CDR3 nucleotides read TGTGCCACCAGTGATTGGCCCTCTAGGACGGATACCTACGAGCAGTACTTC.

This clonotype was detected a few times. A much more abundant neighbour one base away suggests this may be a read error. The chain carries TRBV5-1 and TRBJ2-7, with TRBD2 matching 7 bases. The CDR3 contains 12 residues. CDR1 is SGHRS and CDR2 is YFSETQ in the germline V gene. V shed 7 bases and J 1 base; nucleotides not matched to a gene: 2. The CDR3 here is CASGGDSYEQYF. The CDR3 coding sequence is TGCGCCAGCGGGGGGGATTCCTACGAGCAGTACTTC.

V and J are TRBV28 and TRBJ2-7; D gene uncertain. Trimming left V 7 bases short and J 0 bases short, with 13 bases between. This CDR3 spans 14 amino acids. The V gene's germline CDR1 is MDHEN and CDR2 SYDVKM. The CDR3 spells CASMPSAASYEQYF. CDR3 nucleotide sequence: TGTGCCAGCATGCCTTCGGCCGCCTCCTACGAGCAGTACTTC.

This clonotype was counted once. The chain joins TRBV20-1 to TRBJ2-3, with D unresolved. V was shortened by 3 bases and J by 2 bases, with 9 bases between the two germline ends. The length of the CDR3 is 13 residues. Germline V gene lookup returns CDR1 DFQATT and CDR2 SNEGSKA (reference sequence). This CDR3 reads CSASGLYTDTQYF. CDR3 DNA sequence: TGCAGTGCTAGTGGGCTATACACAGATACGCAGTATTTT.

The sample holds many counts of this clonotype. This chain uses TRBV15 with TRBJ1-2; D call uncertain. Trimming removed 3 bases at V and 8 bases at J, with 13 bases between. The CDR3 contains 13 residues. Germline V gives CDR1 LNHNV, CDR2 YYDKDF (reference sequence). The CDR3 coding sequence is TGTGCCACCAGCAGGGACCTGACCGAAGGCTACACCTTC. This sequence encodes CATSRDLTEGYTF. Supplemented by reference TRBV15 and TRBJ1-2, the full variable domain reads DAMVIQNPRYQVTQFGKPVTLSCSQTLNHNVMYWYQQKSSQAPKLLFHYYDKDFNNEADTPDNFQSRRPNTSFCFLDIRSPGLGDTAMYLCATSRDLTEGYTFGSGTRLTVV.

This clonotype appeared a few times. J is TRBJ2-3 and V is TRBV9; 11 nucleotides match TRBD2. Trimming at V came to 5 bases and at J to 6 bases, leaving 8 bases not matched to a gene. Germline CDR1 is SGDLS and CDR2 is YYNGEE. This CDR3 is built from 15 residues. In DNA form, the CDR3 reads TGTGCCAGCAGGGAACTAGCGGGAGTGACGGATACGCAGTATTTT. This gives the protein CASRELAGVTDTQYF.

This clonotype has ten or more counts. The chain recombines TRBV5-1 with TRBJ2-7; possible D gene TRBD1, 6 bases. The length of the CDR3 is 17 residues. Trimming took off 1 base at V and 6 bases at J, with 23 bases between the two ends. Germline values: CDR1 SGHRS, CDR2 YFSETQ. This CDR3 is CASSLQSRDTYTSEQYF. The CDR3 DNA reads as TGCGCCAGCAGCTTGCAATCCCGGGACACGTATACCTCCGAGCAGTACTTC.

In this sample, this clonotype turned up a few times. This CDR3 is CASSQDRVSSYEQYF. As DNA, the CDR3 is TGCGCCAGCAGCCAAGATAGAGTTAGCTCCTACGAGCAGTACTTC. The chain carries TRBV4-3 and TRBJ2-7; D is undetermined. This CDR3 contains 15 residues. Germline CDR1 is LGHNA and CDR2 is YSLEER. The V end was cut by 0 bases, the J end by 0 bases, with 9 bases between.

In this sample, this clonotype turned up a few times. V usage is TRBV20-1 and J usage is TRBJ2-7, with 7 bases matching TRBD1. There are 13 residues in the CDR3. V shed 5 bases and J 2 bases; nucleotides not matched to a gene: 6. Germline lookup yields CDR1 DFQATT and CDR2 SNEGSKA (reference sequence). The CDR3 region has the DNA TGCAGTGCTCCCCGGGACAGCCCCTACGAGCAGTACTTC. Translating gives CSAPRDSPYEQYF.

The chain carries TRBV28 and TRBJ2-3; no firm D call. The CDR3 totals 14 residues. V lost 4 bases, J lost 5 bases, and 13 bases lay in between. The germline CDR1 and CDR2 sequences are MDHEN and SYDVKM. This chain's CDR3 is CASSSGLRRDTQYF. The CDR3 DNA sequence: TGTGCCAGCAGTTCCGGGCTTCGGAGAGATACGCAGTATTTT.

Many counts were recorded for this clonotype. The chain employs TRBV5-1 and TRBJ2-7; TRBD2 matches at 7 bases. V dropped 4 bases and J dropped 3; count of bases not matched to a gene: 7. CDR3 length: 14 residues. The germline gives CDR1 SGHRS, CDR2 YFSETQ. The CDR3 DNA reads TGCGCCAGCAGCCCCGGGACTATGAACTACGAGCAGTACTTC. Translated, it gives CASSPGTMNYEQYF.

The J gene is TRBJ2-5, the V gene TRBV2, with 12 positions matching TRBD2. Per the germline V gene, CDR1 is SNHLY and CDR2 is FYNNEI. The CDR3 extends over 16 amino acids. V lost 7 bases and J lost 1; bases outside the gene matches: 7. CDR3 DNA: TGTGCCAGCACTCGTGGACTAGCGGGGTCCCAAGAGACCCAGTACTTC. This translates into CASTRGLAGSQETQYF.

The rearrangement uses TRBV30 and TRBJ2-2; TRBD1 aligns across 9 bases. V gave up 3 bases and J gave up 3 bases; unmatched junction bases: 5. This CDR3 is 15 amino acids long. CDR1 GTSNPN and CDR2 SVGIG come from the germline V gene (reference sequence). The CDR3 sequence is CAWRAQGADTGELFF. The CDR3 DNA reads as TGTGCCTGGAGGGCACAGGGGGCGGACACCGGGGAGCTGTTTTTT.